Listed here are 15 T cell receptor beta chains from one sample, sequenced in a study of OX40 agonist ivuxolimab in advanced cancers. The repertoire was sequenced with immunoSEQ multiplex PCR; TCRdb's copy has only in-frame clones and lacks some. The sample includes roughly 67,000 clones, about 89% seen only once; the top ten take 4% to 5%. Here the sequenced sample was CD4+ or CD8+ T cells sorted from blood, taken in a trial of the OX40 agonist ivuxolimab. Receptor source: an adult with an advanced solid tumor such as melanoma, head and neck, liver or kidney cancer.

This clone was counted a few times. The rearrangement joins TRBV11-3 to TRBJ2-7; TRBD2 agrees at 8 bases. V lost 5 bases, J lost 4 bases, and 1 base stayed unmatched. The CDR3 is 12 amino acids. Germline CDR1 SGHNT, CDR2 YENEEA. The CDR3 spells CASSASGYEQYF. For the CDR3, the DNA is TGTGCCAGCAGCGCTAGCGGGTACGAGCAGTACTTC.

The chain is built from TRBV30 and TRBJ2-7; D not resolved. Germline V CDR1 and CDR2: GTSNPN, SVGIG (reference sequence). V dropped 2 bases and J dropped 0 bases, with 11 bases sitting between them. The CDR3 is 14 residues long. Written as DNA, the CDR3 is TGTGCCTGGAGTTGGTCCGTCCGCTCCTACGAGCAGTACTTC. It specifies CAWSWSVRSYEQYF. The entire variable domain, with the rest obtained from reference TRBV30 and TRBJ2-7, is as follows: SQTIHQWPATLVQPVGSPLSLECTVEGTSNPNLYWYRQAAGRGLQLLFYSVGIGQISSEVPQNLSASRPQDRQFILSSKKLLLSDSGFYLCAWSWSVRSYEQYFGPGTRLTVT.

This clone was counted between two and nine times. V gene TRBV5-8 combines with J gene TRBJ1-5; the D gene is possibly TRBD1 (5 bases). This CDR3 has 14 amino acids. The V end lost 4 bases, the J end lost 5 bases, and 13 bases lay between the germline ends. Germline V CDR1 and CDR2: SGHTS, YDEGEE. The CDR3 coding sequence is TGTGCCAGCAGCCCCCGTGAGGGGTATCAGCCCCAGCATTTT. As protein: CASSPREGYQPQHF.

The rearrangement links TRBV29-1 to TRBJ2-7; possibly TRBD2 for D (6 bases). Germline V CDR1 and CDR2: SQVTM, ANQGSEA. Trimming stripped 4 bases from V and 4 bases from J, with 11 bases between. This CDR3 is 12 amino acids long. CDR3 amino acids: CSVAASAYEQYF. DNA of the CDR3: TGCAGCGTTGCGGCTAGCGCGTACGAGCAGTACTTC.

The chain links TRBV4-1 to TRBJ1-3; the D is unclear. This CDR3 region has 13 residues. Deletions cut 4 bases from V and 4 bases from J, with 8 bases between. Germline lookup yields CDR1 MGHRA and CDR2 YSYEKL. The CDR3: CASSPSWGNTIYF. CDR3 bases: TGCGCCAGCAGCCCCTCGTGGGGAAACACCATATATTTT.

The chain combines TRBV7-9 with TRBJ2-5; either TRBD1 or TRBD2 may fit D (5 bases each). The CDR3 loop spans 14 amino acids. Germline V lookup: CDR1 SEHNR, CDR2 FQNEAQ (reference sequence). The V end lost 3 bases, the J end lost 5 bases, and 13 bases lay between the germline ends. DNA of the CDR3: TGTGCCAGCAGCTTTGGGGGTATACTTGAGACCCAGTACTTC. It specifies CASSFGGILETQYF. Together with reference TRBV7-9 and TRBJ2-5, the CDR3 gives the full variable domain: DTGVSQNPRHKITKRGQNVTFRCDPISEHNRLYWYRQTLGQGPEFLTYFQNEAQLEKSRLLSDRFSAERPKGSFSTLEIQRTEQGDSAMYLCASSFGGILETQYFGPGTRLLVL.

The chain joins TRBV5-4 to TRBJ1-5; 10 bases map to TRBD1. CDR3 length equals 15 residues. Germline V gene data show CDR1 as SGHNT and CDR2 as YYREEE (reference sequence). The V and J ends lost 4 bases and 4 bases, in that order; junction bases with no gene match: 5. CDR3 protein: CASSQTGGDNQPQHF. In DNA, the CDR3 is TGTGCCAGCAGCCAGACAGGGGGCGATAATCAGCCCCAGCATTTT.

The gene calls are TRBV2 and TRBJ2-7; a weak D match, TRBD1 (6 bases). V was shortened by 3 bases and J by 2 bases, with 11 bases between the two germline ends. The CDR3 runs 14 residues. Germline CDR1 SNHLY, CDR2 FYNNEI. CDR3 DNA: TGTGCCAGCAGTGAGGGCGACAGGACCTACGAGCAGTACTTC. It yields the protein CASSEGDRTYEQYF. Combining the CDR3 with reference TRBV2 and TRBJ2-7 gives the whole variable domain EPEVTQTPSHQVTQMGQEVILRCVPISNHLYFYWYRQILGQKVEFLVSFYNNEISEKSEIFDDQFSVERPDGSNFTLKIRSTKLEDSAMYFCASSEGDRTYEQYFGPGTRLTVT.

The gene calls are TRBV7-8 and TRBJ2-3; 7 bases are shared with TRBD2. The CDR3 covers 16 residues. The trim removed 7 bases at V and 0 bases at J, leaving 10 bases unmatched. The germline CDR1 and CDR2 sequences are SGHVS and FQNEAQ. This chain's CDR3 is CASTYRLAGSTDTQYF. Written as DNA, the CDR3 is TGTGCCAGCACGTATAGACTAGCTGGAAGCACAGATACGCAGTATTTT.

In its sample, this clone was seen once. The chain joins TRBV15 to TRBJ2-7; the match to TRBD1 covers 10 bases. The CDR3 has 15 amino acids. V trimming: 0 bases; J trimming: 5 bases; junction bases outside the gene matches: 4. Germline V CDR1 and CDR2: LNHNV, YYDKDF (reference sequence). In DNA form, the CDR3 reads TGTGCCACCAGCAGAGATGGGGGGACAGGGGACGAGCAGTACTTC. Its translation is CATSRDGGTGDEQYF.

This clone was detected a few times. The V and J genes are TRBV6-5 and TRBJ1-1; D is perhaps TRBD1 (6 bases). Germline CDR1 reads MNHEY; CDR2 reads SVGAGI. Trimming removed 2 bases at V and 4 bases at J, with 8 bases between. CDR3 length equals 13 residues. The CDR3 protein is CASSYQGSTEAFF. CDR3 nucleotide sequence: TGTGCCAGCAGTTACCAGGGGTCCACTGAAGCTTTCTTT.

The chain is built from TRBV21-1 and TRBJ2-1; TRBD2 reflects the table's D call only, with no check against the DNA. TRBV21-1 is assigned pseudogene status. The CDR3 is made up of 17 amino acids. CDR3 region: CASSKDLGGSSYNEQFF. DNA for the CDR3: TGTGCCAGCAGCAAAGACCTAGGCGGGAGCTCCTACAATGAGCAGTTCTTC.

The rearrangement links TRBV18 to TRBJ2-7, with TRBD2 identical over 7 bases. CDR3 length equals 17 residues. Germline V gene sequence: CDR1 KGHSH, CDR2 LQKENI. J lost 4 bases, V lost 2 bases, and 14 bases had no gene match. DNA for the CDR3: TGTGCCAGCTCACCAGGGAACGTCGGCGGGAGAGGATACGAGCAGTACTTC. Its protein is CASSPGNVGGRGYEQYF.

This clone has only a few counts. The J gene is TRBJ2-5, the V gene TRBV28; D is unclear. Germline CDR1 MDHEN, CDR2 SYDVKM. V shed 7 bases and J shed 2 bases, with 14 bases lying between them. The CDR3 runs to 14 residues. The chain's CDR3 is CASKETSTQETQYF. The CDR3 nucleotides read TGTGCCAGCAAGGAAACGTCCACACAAGAGACCCAGTACTTC.

This chain links TRBV28 with TRBJ1-2; D is unresolved. V lost 2 bases and J 8 bases, leaving 6 bases between the germline ends. Germline loops: CDR1 MDHEN, CDR2 SYDVKM. CDR3 length: 11 residues. The CDR3 reads CASSLARGYTF. The CDR3 bases are TGTGCCAGCAGTTTAGCGAGGGGCTACACCTTC.